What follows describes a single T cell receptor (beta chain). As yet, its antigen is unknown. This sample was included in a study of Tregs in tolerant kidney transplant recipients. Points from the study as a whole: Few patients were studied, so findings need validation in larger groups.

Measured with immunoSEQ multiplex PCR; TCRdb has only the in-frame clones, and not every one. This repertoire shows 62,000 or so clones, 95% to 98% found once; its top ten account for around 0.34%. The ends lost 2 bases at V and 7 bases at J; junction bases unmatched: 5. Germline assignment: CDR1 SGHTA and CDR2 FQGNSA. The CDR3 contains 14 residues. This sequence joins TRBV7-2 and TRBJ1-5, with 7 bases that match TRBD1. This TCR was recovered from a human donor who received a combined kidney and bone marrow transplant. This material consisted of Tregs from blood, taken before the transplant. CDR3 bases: TGTGCCAGCAGCTTAACGCAGGGGGACCAGCCCCAGCATTTT. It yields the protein CASSLTQGDQPQHF. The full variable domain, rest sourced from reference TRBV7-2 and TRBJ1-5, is GAGVSQSPSNKVTEKGKDVELRCDPISGHTALYWYRQSLGQGLEFLIYFQGNSAPDKSGLPSDRFSAERTGGSVSTLTIQRTQQEDSAVYLCASSLTQGDQPQHFGDGTRLSIL.